This entry is about one T cell receptor (beta chain). The data derive from a study of cytomegalovirus exposure and HLA in healthy donors. Use of 60 Vbeta and 13 Jbeta primers characterized the PCR. Here immunoSEQ multiplex PCR was the method, and the copy in TCRdb shows in-frame clones only, minus some. The sample has hundreds of thousands of clones, approximately 83% seen once. The CDR3 is 14 residues long. V was trimmed by 1 base and J by 2 bases, leaving 9 bases between them. CDR1 and CDR2 from the germline V gene are SGDLS and YYNGEE. The TCR was taken from a girl aged 5-17 years in good health and CMV-seronegative. Sequenced material: PBMCs. V gene TRBV9 combines with J gene TRBJ2-5, with no clear D. The CDR3 DNA is TGTGCCAGCAGCGTAACGAGCGTACAAGAGACCCAGTACTTC. It yields the protein CASSVTSVQETQYF.